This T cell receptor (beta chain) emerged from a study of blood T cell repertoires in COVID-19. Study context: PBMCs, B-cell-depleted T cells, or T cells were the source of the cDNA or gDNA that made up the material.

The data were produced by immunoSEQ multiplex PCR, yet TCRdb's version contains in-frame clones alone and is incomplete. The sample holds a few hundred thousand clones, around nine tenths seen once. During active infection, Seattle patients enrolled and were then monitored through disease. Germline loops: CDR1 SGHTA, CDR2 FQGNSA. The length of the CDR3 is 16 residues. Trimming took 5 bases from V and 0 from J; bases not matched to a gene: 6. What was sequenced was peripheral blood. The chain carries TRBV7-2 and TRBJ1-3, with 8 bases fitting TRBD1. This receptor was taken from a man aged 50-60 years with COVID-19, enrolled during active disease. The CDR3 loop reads CASSLGQARSGNTIYF. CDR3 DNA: TGTGCCAGCAGCCTGGGACAGGCCCGCTCTGGAAACACCATATATTTT.